This T cell receptor (beta chain) was observed in a study of naive and memory T cell subsets. Overall study findings and caveats: This RNA-based method may be sensitive to activation-related transcript changes.

A UMI-containing oligonucleotide was joined by 3' ligation to the TCR cDNA template. Whole blood, around 2.5 ml, came from adult healthy volunteers. The germline V gene has CDR1 GTSNPN and CDR2 SVGIG (reference sequence). With 6 bases removed from V and 6 bases from J, the gap between germline ends came to 17 bases. The CDR3 has 14 residues. Amplification of ligated cDNA took four PCR rounds with SP2 and nested alpha and beta constant primers. For blood and skin samples, reverse transcription used TCR alpha and beta constant primers. A single record per CDR3 protein comes from TCRdb applying MiXCR to the 5' RACE reads. The table records tens of thousands of distinct CDR3 sequences, about 4.8% of them present only once. At least ten counts were recorded for this clonotype. Its target is unknown.

The source of this sequence is a female donor in good health. The chain links TRBV30 to TRBJ2-2; D not resolved. The DNA of the CDR3 is TGTGCCTGCCCCGGGCCAGGACCACCCGGGGAGCTGTTTTTT. This encodes CACPGPGPPGELFF.